Below, 14 T cell receptor beta chains from the same sample are listed, as sequenced in a study of cytomegalovirus exposure and HLA in healthy donors. The primer mix had 60 Vbeta and 13 Jbeta primers. Sequencing was performed with immunoSEQ multiplex PCR; in TCRdb, only in-frame clones are kept and a portion is missing. The sample comprises roughly 150,000 clones, 70% to 90% of which are singletons, and about 4.1% rests with the top ten. The sample comprised PBMCs. Receptors were obtained from a woman aged 40-49 years in good health and CMV-seropositive.

The genes are TRBV4-2 and TRBJ2-1; 15 bases align to TRBD2. The junction had 4 bases not matched to a gene; V was cut back by 6 bases and J by 4 bases. The CDR3 runs 16 residues. Germline V lookup: CDR1 LGHNA, CDR2 YNFKEQ. The CDR3 reads CASRGTSGGNYNEQFF. CDR3 coding DNA: TGTGCCAGCAGGGGGACTAGCGGGGGGAATTACAATGAGCAGTTCTTC.

The V and J genes are TRBV29-1 and TRBJ2-3; a possible D gene is TRBD2 (6 bases). Trimming stripped 6 bases from V and 6 bases from J, with 10 bases between. Germline V gene sequence: CDR1 SQVTM, CDR2 ANQGSEA. The CDR3 is made up of 11 amino acids. The CDR3 loop is CSVGGDDTQYF. CDR3 coding DNA: TGCAGCGTCGGCGGGGATGATACGCAGTATTTT.

This sequence joins TRBV27 and TRBJ2-7, with 7 nucleotides matching TRBD2. This CDR3 has 15 residues. V lost 6 bases to trimming and J lost 7 bases; unmatched junction nucleotides: 15. The germline V gene encodes CDR1 MNHEY and CDR2 SMNVEV (reference sequence). The CDR3 loop reads CASSPLGAGAREQYF. As DNA, the CDR3 is TGTGCCAGCAGCCCCCTAGGGGCGGGAGCTCGGGAGCAGTACTTC.

The CDR3 sequence is CASSYDSMNTEAFF. CDR3 DNA sequence: TGTGCCAGCAGCTACGACAGTATGAACACTGAAGCTTTCTTT. The chain uses TRBV5-4 and TRBJ1-1, with TRBD1 as a possible D gene (5 bases). The CDR3 sequence is 14 residues long. The germline gives CDR1 SGHNT, CDR2 YYREEE (reference sequence). Trimming removed 3 bases at V and 0 bases at J, with 9 bases between.

The table lists this clone with a count of one. V and J are TRBV29-1 and TRBJ2-7, with TRBD1 as a possible D gene (6 bases). V was clipped by 2 bases and J by 6 bases, with 8 bases between them. The CDR3 covers 11 residues. Germline lookup yields CDR1 SQVTM and CDR2 ANQGSEA. The CDR3 protein is CSVETGLEQYF. In nucleotides, the CDR3 is TGCAGCGTTGAAACAGGGCTCGAGCAGTACTTC.

The chain joins TRBV27 to TRBJ2-4, with 7 nucleotides matching TRBD1. The CDR3 covers 13 residues. Losses at the gene ends were 3 bases for V and 6 bases for J; bases not matched to a gene: 2. Germline V gene lookup returns CDR1 MNHEY and CDR2 SMNVEV (reference sequence). The CDR3 region is CASSFRQGNIQYF. Written as DNA, the CDR3 is TGTGCCAGCAGTTTCCGACAGGGAAACATTCAGTACTTC.

This chain uses TRBV6-1 with TRBJ1-1, with 7 bases fitting TRBD1. CDR1 and CDR2 from the germline V gene are MNHNS and SASEGT. V gave up 8 bases and J gave up 4 bases; unmatched junction bases: 13. The CDR3 contains 15 residues. In nucleotides, the CDR3 is TGTGCCAGCCAAAGAGCAGGGGGAGAGGTCACTGAAGCTTTCTTT. The encoded protein is CASQRAGGEVTEAFF.

The CDR3 DNA is TGTGCCAGCAGCTCGGACAGTGGCGAGCAGTTCTTC. Its protein product is CASSSDSGEQFF. The genes are TRBV7-7 and TRBJ2-1, with D perhaps TRBD1 (6 bases). CDR1 and CDR2 (germline): SSHAT, FNYEAQ (reference sequence). This CDR3 is built from 12 residues. V gave up 4 bases and J gave up 10 bases, with 11 bases separating them.

A single count supports this clone. The chain employs TRBV6-6 and TRBJ1-4; D unclear. V was cut by 4 bases and J by 4 bases, with 7 bases left in between. This CDR3 comprises 13 residues. Germline values: CDR1 MNHNY, CDR2 SVGAGI (reference sequence). CDR3 nucleotide sequence: TGTGCCAGCAGTTCAGCGAATAATGAAAAACTGTTTTTT. Translating it yields CASSSANNEKLFF.

The rearrangement links TRBV6-6 to TRBJ1-5; unclear D gene. The length of the CDR3 is 11 residues. Germline lookup yields CDR1 MNHNY and CDR2 SVGAGI (reference sequence). Trimming took 4 bases from V and 6 from J, leaving 4 bases between them. The CDR3, as DNA: TGTGCCAGCAGTTCCGGTCAGCCCCAGCATTTT. Its translation is CASSSGQPQHF.

Details on this clone: The sample holds other DNA sequences that translate to the same CDR3. This chain links TRBV7-8 with TRBJ2-3, with D possibly TRBD2 on 6 matching bases. The V end was cut by 0 bases, the J end by 6 bases, with 13 bases between. Germline V gene data show CDR1 as SGHVS and CDR2 as FQNEAQ. The CDR3 is 15 residues long. The CDR3 sequence: CASSLATGVGDTQYF. The CDR3, as DNA: TGTGCCAGCAGCTTAGCGACGGGAGTAGGTGATACGCAGTATTTT.

J is TRBJ2-6 and V is TRBV19; TRBD2 might be the D (5 bases). Germline assignment: CDR1 LNHDA and CDR2 SQIVND (reference sequence). Trimming shortened V by 2 bases and J by 0 bases, and 11 bases separated the two germline ends. The CDR3 consists of 17 residues. The CDR3, as DNA: TGTGCCAGTAGTATATGGAGGAGAAGCTCTGGGGCCAACGTCCTGACTTTC. This codes for CASSIWRRSSGANVLTF.

The CDR3 is CASSTDGQGAAGANVLTF. CDR3 in DNA: TGCGCCAGCAGCACCGATGGACAGGGGGCTGCGGGGGCCAACGTCCTGACTTTC. The rearrangement uses TRBV5-1 and TRBJ2-6; TRBD1 aligns across 11 bases. The V segment lost 4 bases and the J segment 4 bases; nucleotides outside the gene matches: 10. CDR1 and CDR2 (germline): SGHRS, YFSETQ. The CDR3 contains 18 residues.

The rearrangement links TRBV5-1 to TRBJ2-7; D may be TRBD2 (6 bases). V dropped 4 bases and J dropped 7 bases, with 18 bases sitting between them. This CDR3 has 14 amino acids. Germline V lookup: CDR1 SGHRS, CDR2 YFSETQ. The CDR3 reads CASSPPAGRWEQYF. CDR3 sequence (DNA): TGCGCCAGCAGCCCCCCGGCGGGGCGGTGGGAGCAGTACTTC.